A selection of T cell receptor beta chains follows, all from one sample in a study of blood T cell repertoires in COVID-19. This table comes from immunoSEQ multiplex PCR, and its TCRdb copy is limited to in-frame clones, with some not included. The sample carries around 100,000 clones, around four fifths recorded once. Material for sequencing was peripheral blood. The source of these receptors is a man between 60 and 70 years old with active or convalescent COVID-19. CDR3s include the opening cysteine and the closing phenylalanine or tryptophan. A D gene is named only where the DNA matches it firmly. Only part of the rows carry a size: once, few, many, or a class if the clone is expanded.

DNA: TGTGCCAGCAGTTTAAAGTATATCGGGGGGCGGGAGACCCAGTACTTC
CDR3: CASSLKYIGGRETQYF
size: NA
V: TRBV28
D: NA
J: TRBJ2-5

DNA: TGTGCCAGCAGCCCCGAGGGTTTCAATTCAGGCTACACCTTC
CDR3: CASSPEGFNSGYTF
size: NA
V: TRBV5-6
D: NA
J: TRBJ1-2

DNA: TGTGCCAGCAGTGCCACTAGCGGGAGGGCCGACGAGCAGTACTTC
CDR3: CASSATSGRADEQYF
size: NA
V: TRBV2
D: TRBD2
J: TRBJ2-7

DNA: TGCGCCAGCAGCCCGACAGGGACTGGGGCCAACGTCCTGACTTTC
CDR3: CASSPTGTGANVLTF
size: NA
V: TRBV5-1
D: TRBD1
J: TRBJ2-6

DNA: TGCGCCAGCGGGCTAGCCCACACCGGGGAGCTGTTTTTT
CDR3: CASGLAHTGELFF
size: NA
V: TRBV5-1
D: NA
J: TRBJ2-2

DNA: TGTGCCAGCAGCTTAGCTTCGACTAGTACCTCCTACGAGCAGTACTTC
CDR3: CASSLASTSTSYEQYF
size: NA
V: TRBV7-2
D: NA
J: TRBJ2-7

DNA: TGTGCCAGCAGTTCGTCACAGGGAATGAACACTGAAGCTTTCTTT
CDR3: CASSSSQGMNTEAFF
size: few
V: TRBV27
D: NA
J: TRBJ1-1

DNA: TGCGCCAGCAGCCAGCCCGGACAGGGGGCCACAGATACGCAGTATTTT
CDR3: CASSQPGQGATDTQYF
size: NA
V: TRBV4-1
D: TRBD1
J: TRBJ2-3

DNA: TGTGCCAGTAGTGCCGCAAGGAGGACAGGGGGCCCCTATAATTCACCCCTCCACTTT
CDR3: CASSAARRTGGPYNSPLHF
size: NA
V: TRBV19
D: TRBD1
J: TRBJ1-6

DNA: TGTGCCAGCAGCCGTCCACACCGTGAAAAACTGTTTTTT
CDR3: CASSRPHREKLFF
size: NA
V: TRBV6-1
D: NA
J: TRBJ1-4